The rows below give T cell receptor beta chains drawn from one sample of a study of T-cell memory formation after mild COVID-19. TCRdb recomputed calls from the 5' RACE reads with MiXCR, one row per CDR3 protein. The sample lists hundreds of thousands of distinct CDR3 sequences; more than 15% were seen once. Sequencing was carried out using PBMCs or a T cell subset sorted from them (not recorded which). The receptors derive from a man younger than 35 who had mild COVID-19 (a few samples of this study predate the infection). Cell type and time point are not known. Both conserved end residues are part of each CDR3. Fields, in order: V gene, J gene, CDR3 protein.

v_gene: TRBV20-1
j_gene: TRBJ2-3
CDR3aa: CSAPGLGADTQYF

v_gene: TRBV5-1
j_gene: TRBJ2-4
CDR3aa: CASSLDYLAGQNIQYF

v_gene: TRBV4-2
j_gene: TRBJ2-3
CDR3aa: CASSQEGGSDTQYF

v_gene: TRBV19
j_gene: TRBJ2-1
CDR3aa: CASSTNSDQYNEQFF

v_gene: TRBV6-2/TRBV6-3
j_gene: TRBJ2-2
CDR3aa: CASSSDSTVIGELFF

v_gene: TRBV10-3
j_gene: TRBJ1-3
CDR3aa: CATTQGPGNTIYF

v_gene: TRBV11-2
j_gene: TRBJ1-5
CDR3aa: CASSLDQGQPQHF

v_gene: TRBV12-3/TRBV12-4
j_gene: TRBJ2-5
CDR3aa: CASSPHRGIEETQYF

v_gene: TRBV5-6
j_gene: TRBJ2-3
CDR3aa: CASSLVPATDTQYF

v_gene: TRBV7-2
j_gene: TRBJ1-3
CDR3aa: CASSKSRGVSGNTIYF

v_gene: TRBV5-1
j_gene: TRBJ1-1
CDR3aa: CASSFGVSNTEAFF

v_gene: TRBV20-1
j_gene: TRBJ1-3
CDR3aa: CSARATGSSGNTIYF

v_gene: TRBV5-1
j_gene: TRBJ2-5
CDR3aa: CASSLGDTSQETQYF

v_gene: TRBV5-1
j_gene: TRBJ2-7
CDR3aa: CASSLVGGLSSYEQYF

v_gene: TRBV6-1
j_gene: TRBJ2-1
CDR3aa: CASSTPSYNEQFF

v_gene: TRBV3-1
j_gene: TRBJ2-5
CDR3aa: CASSQSSRGEETQYF

v_gene: TRBV20-1
j_gene: TRBJ2-1
CDR3aa: CSASGLTERFF

v_gene: TRBV28
j_gene: TRBJ2-3
CDR3aa: CASSLWRSGGRGDTQYF

v_gene: TRBV10-3
j_gene: TRBJ2-2
CDR3aa: CAISRQGANTGELFF

v_gene: TRBV24-1
j_gene: TRBJ2-4
CDR3aa: CATSDLPRRAIQYF

v_gene: TRBV7-6
j_gene: TRBJ2-7
CDR3aa: CASSHNPDSSYEQYF

v_gene: TRBV27
j_gene: TRBJ1-2
CDR3aa: CASSLGRGRVGYTF

v_gene: TRBV7-2
j_gene: TRBJ1-5
CDR3aa: CASSLSMGKPQHF

v_gene: TRBV5-1
j_gene: TRBJ2-4
CDR3aa: CASSLVRGDVNIQYF

v_gene: TRBV7-2
j_gene: TRBJ1-4
CDR3aa: CASSPAGTGREKLFF

v_gene: TRBV6-2/TRBV6-3
j_gene: TRBJ1-2
CDR3aa: CASSSAGLYEGYTF

v_gene: TRBV5-6
j_gene: TRBJ1-3
CDR3aa: CASSLTAPGSGNTIYF

v_gene: TRBV9
j_gene: TRBJ2-5
CDR3aa: CASSVGTGGPQETQYF

v_gene: TRBV5-1
j_gene: TRBJ2-5
CDR3aa: CASSRDALETQYF

v_gene: TRBV21-1
j_gene: TRBJ1-3
CDR3aa: CASRWAGARGNTIYF

v_gene: TRBV4-3
j_gene: TRBJ1-1
CDR3aa: CASSPRGQNTEAFF

v_gene: TRBV5-1
j_gene: TRBJ2-1
CDR3aa: CASSPPSGGVKYNEQFF

v_gene: TRBV27
j_gene: TRBJ2-1
CDR3aa: CASRILAGAPFTDEQFF